This T cell receptor (beta chain) was sequenced during a study of shared clonotypes between healthy human individuals. Overall study findings and caveats: Clonotypes shared by all four sorted-subset donors had higher generation probabilities than non-shared clonotypes.

Positively selected for CCR7, the CD45RO-negative cells used as naive CD8 cells excluded terminally differentiated effector memory CD45RA+ cells. This clone was found many times. Its antigen is still unknown. Sequenced by immunoSEQ multiplex PCR; TCRdb stores in-frame clones only, minus some. Of approximately 2,200,000 clones listed, roughly 91% are singletons. V shed 8 bases and J shed 1 base, with 19 bases lying between them. CDR1 and CDR2 from the germline V gene are SEHNR and FQNEAQ (reference sequence). The CDR3 extends over 16 amino acids. Sequenced input: naive CD8+ T cells from PBMCs. The sequence was collected from a man aged 18-30 years in good health. Some clones in this sample may be carry-over from other donors' samples. The chain uses TRBV7-9 and TRBJ2-3; D is undetermined. The DNA of the CDR3 is TGTGCCAGCTTCCCGAGGTCTAGGGCAGGCACAGATACGCAGTATTTT. Translated: CASFPRSRAGTDTQYF. The variable domain in full, with the rest retrieved from reference TRBV7-9 and TRBJ2-3, is DTGVSQNPRHKITKRGQNVTFRCDPISEHNRLYWYRQTLGQGPEFLTYFQNEAQLEKSRLLSDRFSAERPKGSFSTLEIQRTEQGDSAMYLCASFPRSRAGTDTQYFGPGTRLTVL.